The present entry profiles one T cell receptor beta chain with its context. Its antigen is not identified. TCR beta libraries carry UMIs added by 5'RACE template switching. Reanalyzing the 5' RACE reads, TCRdb keeps one entry per CDR3 protein, without DNA. The repertoire shows about 120,000 distinct CDR3 sequences; the top ten hold around a sixth. The entry originates in a study of T cells expressing NK-cell markers. Whole-study context: Repertoire data for TCR beta were derived from sorted T cells (CD3+CD56+NKG2C+, CD3+CD56+NKG2C- and CD3+CD56-NKG2C+).

Germline CDR1 is DFQATT and CDR2 is SNEGSKA (reference sequence). The CDR3 spans 16 residues. Study-wide results and limits: Whether the expanded NKG2C+ T cell clones recognized HCMV remained unclear.

The chain uses TRBV20-1 and TRBJ2-3; TCRdb's D call, TRBD2, is unchecked because there is no DNA. Sequenced input: blood T cells: a sorted CD56 or NKG2C T cell subset, CD4+ or CD8+ T cells, or bulk PBMC T cells (not recorded which). The TCR originated in a woman between 18 and 70 years old in good health. The CDR3 sequence: CSARDPLREGGDTQYF.